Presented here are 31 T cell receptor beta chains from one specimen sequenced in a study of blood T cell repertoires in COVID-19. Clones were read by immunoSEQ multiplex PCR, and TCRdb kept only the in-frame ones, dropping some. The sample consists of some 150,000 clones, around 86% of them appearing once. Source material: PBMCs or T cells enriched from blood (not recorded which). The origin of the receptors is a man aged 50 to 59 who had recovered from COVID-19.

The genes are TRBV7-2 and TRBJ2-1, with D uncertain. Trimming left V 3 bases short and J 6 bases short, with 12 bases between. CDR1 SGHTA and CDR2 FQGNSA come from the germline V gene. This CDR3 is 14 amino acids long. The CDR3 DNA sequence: TGTGCCAGCAGCTTTGTAGGTAGCTCCAATGAGCAGTTCTTC. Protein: CASSFVGSSNEQFF.

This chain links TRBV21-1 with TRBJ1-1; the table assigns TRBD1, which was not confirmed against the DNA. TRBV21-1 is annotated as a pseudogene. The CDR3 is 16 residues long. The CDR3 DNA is TGTGCCAGCAGCAAAGTAACGGGGACAGGGACCACTGAAGCTTTCTTT. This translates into CASSKVTGTGTTEAFF.

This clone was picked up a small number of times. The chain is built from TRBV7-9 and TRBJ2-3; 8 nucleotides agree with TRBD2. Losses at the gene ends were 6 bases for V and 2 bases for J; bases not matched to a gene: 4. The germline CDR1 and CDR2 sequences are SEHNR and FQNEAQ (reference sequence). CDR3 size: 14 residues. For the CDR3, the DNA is TGTGCCAGCAGATCTAGCGGGCCCACAGATACGCAGTATTTT. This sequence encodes CASRSSGPTDTQYF.

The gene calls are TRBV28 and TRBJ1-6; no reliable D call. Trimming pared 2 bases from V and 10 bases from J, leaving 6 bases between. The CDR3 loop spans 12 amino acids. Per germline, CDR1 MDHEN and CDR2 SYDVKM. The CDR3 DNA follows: TGTGCCAGCAGTTTAGTTCAGTCACCCCTCCACTTT. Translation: CASSLVQSPLHF.

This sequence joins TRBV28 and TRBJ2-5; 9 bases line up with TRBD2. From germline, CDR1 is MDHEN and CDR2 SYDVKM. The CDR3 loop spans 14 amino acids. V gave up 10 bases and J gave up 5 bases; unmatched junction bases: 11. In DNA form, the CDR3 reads TGTGCCACTCGGGCGGGGGGGCCAGACGAGACCCAGTACTTC. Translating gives CATRAGGPDETQYF.

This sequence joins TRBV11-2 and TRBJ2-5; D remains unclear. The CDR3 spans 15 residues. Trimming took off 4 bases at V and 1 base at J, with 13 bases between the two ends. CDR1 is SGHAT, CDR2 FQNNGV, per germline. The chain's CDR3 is CASSSTYSLQETQYF. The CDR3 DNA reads TGTGCCAGCAGCTCCACGTACTCTCTCCAAGAGACCCAGTACTTC.

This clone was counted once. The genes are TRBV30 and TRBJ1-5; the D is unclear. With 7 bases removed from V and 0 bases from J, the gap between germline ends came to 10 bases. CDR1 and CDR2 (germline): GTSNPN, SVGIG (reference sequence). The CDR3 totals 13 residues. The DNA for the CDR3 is TGTGCCTCCTCAGGTGGTAGCAATCAGCCCCAGCATTTT. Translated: CASSGGSNQPQHF. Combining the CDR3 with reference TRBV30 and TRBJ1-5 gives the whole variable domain SQTIHQWPATLVQPVGSPLSLECTVEGTSNPNLYWYRQAAGRGLQLLFYSVGIGQISSEVPQNLSASRPQDRQFILSSKKLLLSDSGFYLCASSGGSNQPQHFGDGTRLSIL.

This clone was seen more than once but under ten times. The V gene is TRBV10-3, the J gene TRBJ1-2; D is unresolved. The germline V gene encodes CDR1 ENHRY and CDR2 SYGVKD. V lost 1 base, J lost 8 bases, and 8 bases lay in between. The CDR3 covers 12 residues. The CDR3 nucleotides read TGTGCCATCAGTGAGTGGGCAGCCGGCTACACCTTC. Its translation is CAISEWAAGYTF.

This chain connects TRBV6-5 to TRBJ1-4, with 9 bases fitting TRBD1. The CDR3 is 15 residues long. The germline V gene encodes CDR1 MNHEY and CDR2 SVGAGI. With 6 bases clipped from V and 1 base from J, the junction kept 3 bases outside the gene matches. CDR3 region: CASRTGGRTNEKLFF. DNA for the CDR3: TGTGCCAGCAGGACAGGGGGGAGAACTAATGAAAAACTGTTTTTT.

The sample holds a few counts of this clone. This CDR3 is CASRRPGTSGCTDTQYF. CDR3 in DNA: TGTGCCAGCAGACGACCCGGGACTAGCGGATGCACAGATACGCAGTATTTT. This chain links TRBV3-1 (or the pseudogene TRBV3-2) with TRBJ2-3; 11 nucleotides line up with TRBD2. V trimming: 6 bases; J trimming: 1 base; junction bases outside the gene matches: 9. This CDR3 region has 17 residues. Germline V CDR1 and CDR2: LGHDT, YNNKEL (reference sequence).

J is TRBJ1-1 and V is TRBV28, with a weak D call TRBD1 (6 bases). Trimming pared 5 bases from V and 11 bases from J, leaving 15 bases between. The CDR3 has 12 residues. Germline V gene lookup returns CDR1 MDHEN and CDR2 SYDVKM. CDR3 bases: TGTGCCAGCAGTGAGGAGGACAGTGTCGCTTTCTTT. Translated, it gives CASSEEDSVAFF.

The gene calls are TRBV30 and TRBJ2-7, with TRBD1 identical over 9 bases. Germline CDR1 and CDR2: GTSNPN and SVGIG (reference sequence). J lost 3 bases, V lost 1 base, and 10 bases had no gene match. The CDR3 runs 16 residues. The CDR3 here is CAWSGLDRGVSYEQYF. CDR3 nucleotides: TGTGCCTGGAGTGGACTGGACAGGGGAGTAAGCTACGAGCAGTACTTC.

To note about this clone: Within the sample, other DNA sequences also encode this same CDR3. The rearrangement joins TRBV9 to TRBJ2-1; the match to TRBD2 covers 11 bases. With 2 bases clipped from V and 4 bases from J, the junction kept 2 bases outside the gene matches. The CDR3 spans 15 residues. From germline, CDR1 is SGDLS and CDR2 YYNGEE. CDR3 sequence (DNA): TGTGCCAGCAGCGTCGGGACTAGCGGATACAATGAGCAGTTCTTC. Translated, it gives CASSVGTSGYNEQFF.

The CDR3 here is CATPQGRGNQPQHF. CDR3 DNA sequence: TGTGCCACCCCCCAGGGTCGGGGCAATCAGCCCCAGCATTTT. V usage is TRBV19 and J usage is TRBJ1-5; possible D gene TRBD1, 5 bases. The germline CDR1 and CDR2 sequences are LNHDA and SQIVND (reference sequence). The V end was cut by 10 bases, the J end by 2 bases, with 15 bases between. CDR3 length equals 14 residues. The variable domain in full, completed from reference TRBV19 and TRBJ1-5, reads DGGITQSPKYLFRKEGQNVTLSCEQNLNHDAMYWYRQDPGQGLRLIYYSQIVNDFQKGDIAEGYSVSREKKESFPLTVTSAQKNPTAFYLCATPQGRGNQPQHFGDGTRLSIL.

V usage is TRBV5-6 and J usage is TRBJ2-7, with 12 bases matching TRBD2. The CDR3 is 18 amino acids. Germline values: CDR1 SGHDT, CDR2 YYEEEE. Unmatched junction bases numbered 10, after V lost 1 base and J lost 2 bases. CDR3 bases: TGTGCCAGCAGCTTGCGGACTAGCGGGATTAAAGGACCCTACGAGCAGTACTTC. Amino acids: CASSLRTSGIKGPYEQYF.

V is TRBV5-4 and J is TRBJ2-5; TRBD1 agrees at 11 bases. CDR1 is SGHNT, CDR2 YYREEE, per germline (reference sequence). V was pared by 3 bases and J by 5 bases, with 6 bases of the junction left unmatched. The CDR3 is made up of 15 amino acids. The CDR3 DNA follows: TGTGCCAGCAGCTCACGGACAGGGGGCGTCGAGACCCAGTACTTC. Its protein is CASSSRTGGVETQYF. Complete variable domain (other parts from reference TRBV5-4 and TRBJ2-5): ETGVTQSPTHLIKTRGQQVTLRCSSQSGHNTVSWYQQALGQGPQFIFQYYREEENGRGNFPPRFSGLQFPNYSSELNVNALELDDSALYLCASSSRTGGVETQYFGPGTRLLVL.

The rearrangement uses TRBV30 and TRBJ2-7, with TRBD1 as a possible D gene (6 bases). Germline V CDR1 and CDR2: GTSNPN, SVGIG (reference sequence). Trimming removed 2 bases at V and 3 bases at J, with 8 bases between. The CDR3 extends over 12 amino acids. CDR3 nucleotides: TGTGCCTGGAGTAAGGACAGCTACGAGCAGTACTTC. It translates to CAWSKDSYEQYF.

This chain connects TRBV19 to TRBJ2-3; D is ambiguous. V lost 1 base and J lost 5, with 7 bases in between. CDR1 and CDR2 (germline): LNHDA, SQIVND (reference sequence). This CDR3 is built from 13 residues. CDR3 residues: CASSIVELDTQYF. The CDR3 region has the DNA TGTGCCAGTAGTATAGTCGAGTTAGATACGCAGTATTTT.

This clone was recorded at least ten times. CDR3 residues: CASSENGEAFF. The CDR3 DNA follows: TGTGCCAGCAGTGAGAACGGTGAAGCTTTCTTT. The rearrangement joins TRBV6-1 to TRBJ1-1, with D uncertain. Germline lookup yields CDR1 MNHNS and CDR2 SASEGT. This CDR3 has 11 amino acids. Between the trimmed V and J ends, which lost 3 bases and 7 bases, there was a span of 6 bases.

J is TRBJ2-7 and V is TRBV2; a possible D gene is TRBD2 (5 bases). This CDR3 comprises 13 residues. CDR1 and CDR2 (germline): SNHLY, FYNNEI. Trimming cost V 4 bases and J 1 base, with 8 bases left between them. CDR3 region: CASSVRGSYEQYF. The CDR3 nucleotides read TGTGCCAGCAGTGTTCGGGGATCCTACGAGCAGTACTTC.

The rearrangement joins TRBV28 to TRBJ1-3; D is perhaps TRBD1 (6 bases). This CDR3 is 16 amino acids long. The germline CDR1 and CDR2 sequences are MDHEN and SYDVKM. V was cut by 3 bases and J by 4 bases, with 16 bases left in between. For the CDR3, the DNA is TGTGCCAGCAGTTTTATAAGCCGGACAGAGGGAAACACCATATATTTT. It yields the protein CASSFISRTEGNTIYF.

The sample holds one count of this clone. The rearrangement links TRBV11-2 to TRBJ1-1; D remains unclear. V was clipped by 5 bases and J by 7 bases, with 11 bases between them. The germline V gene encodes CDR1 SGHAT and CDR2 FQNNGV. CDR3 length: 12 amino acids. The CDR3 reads CASSHPGFEAFF. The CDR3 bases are TGTGCCAGCAGCCACCCGGGGTTTGAAGCTTTCTTT.

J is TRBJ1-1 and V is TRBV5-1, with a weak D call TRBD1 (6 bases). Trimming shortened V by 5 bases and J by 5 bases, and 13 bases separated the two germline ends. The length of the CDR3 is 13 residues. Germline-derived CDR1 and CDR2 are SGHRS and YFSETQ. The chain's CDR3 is CASRPGEGTEAFF. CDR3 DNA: TGCGCCAGCAGGCCAGGGGAAGGGACTGAAGCTTTCTTT.

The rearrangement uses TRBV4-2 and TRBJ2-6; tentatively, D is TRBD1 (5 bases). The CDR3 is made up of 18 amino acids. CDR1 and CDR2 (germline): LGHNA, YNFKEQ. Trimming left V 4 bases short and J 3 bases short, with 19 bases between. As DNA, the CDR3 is TGTGCCAGCAGCCGAGTGGCACAGGTGCCGGGTGGGGCCAACGTCCTGACTTTC. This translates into CASSRVAQVPGGANVLTF.

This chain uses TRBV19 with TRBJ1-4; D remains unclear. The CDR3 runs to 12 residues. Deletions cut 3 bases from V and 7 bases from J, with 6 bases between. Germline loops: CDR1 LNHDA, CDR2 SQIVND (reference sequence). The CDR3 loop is CASSMVREKLFF. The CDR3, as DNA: TGTGCCAGTAGTATGGTGCGTGAAAAACTGTTTTTT.

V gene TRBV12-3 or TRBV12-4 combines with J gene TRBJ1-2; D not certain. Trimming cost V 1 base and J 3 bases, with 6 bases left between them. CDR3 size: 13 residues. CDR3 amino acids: CASSLGRDYGYTF. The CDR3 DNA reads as TGTGCCAGCAGTTTAGGGAGGGACTATGGCTACACCTTC.

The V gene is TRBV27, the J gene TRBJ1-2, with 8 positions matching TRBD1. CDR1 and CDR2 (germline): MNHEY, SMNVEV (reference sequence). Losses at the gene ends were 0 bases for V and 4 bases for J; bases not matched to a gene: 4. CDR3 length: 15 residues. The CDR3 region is CASSLSDRVGYGYTF. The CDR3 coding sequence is TGTGCCAGCAGTTTATCGGACAGGGTGGGCTATGGCTACACCTTC.

This chain's CDR3 is CAWSLQGAHGYTF. DNA of the CDR3: TGTGCCTGGAGTCTTCAGGGGGCCCATGGCTACACCTTC. V gene TRBV30 combines with J gene TRBJ1-2, with 8 positions matching TRBD1. This CDR3 is 13 amino acids long. After removal of 2 bases from V and 6 bases from J, the junction contained 5 bases not matched to a gene. The germline V gene encodes CDR1 GTSNPN and CDR2 SVGIG (reference sequence). Combining the CDR3 with reference TRBV30 and TRBJ1-2 gives the whole variable domain SQTIHQWPATLVQPVGSPLSLECTVEGTSNPNLYWYRQAAGRGLQLLFYSVGIGQISSEVPQNLSASRPQDRQFILSSKKLLLSDSGFYLCAWSLQGAHGYTFGSGTRLTVV.

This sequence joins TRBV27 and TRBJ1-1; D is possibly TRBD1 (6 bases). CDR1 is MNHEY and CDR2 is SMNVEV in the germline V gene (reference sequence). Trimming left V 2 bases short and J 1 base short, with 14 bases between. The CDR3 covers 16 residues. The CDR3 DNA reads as TGTGCCAGCAGTTTACAAGGGGGGGCATGGAACACTGAAGCTTTCTTT. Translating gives CASSLQGGAWNTEAFF.

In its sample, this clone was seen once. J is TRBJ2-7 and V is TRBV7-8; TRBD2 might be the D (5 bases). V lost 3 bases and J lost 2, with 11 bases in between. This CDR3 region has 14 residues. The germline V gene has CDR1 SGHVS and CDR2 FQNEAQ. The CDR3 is CASSFRGFPYEQYV. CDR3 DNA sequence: TGTGCCAGCAGCTTTCGAGGGTTCCCCTACGAGCAGTACGTC.

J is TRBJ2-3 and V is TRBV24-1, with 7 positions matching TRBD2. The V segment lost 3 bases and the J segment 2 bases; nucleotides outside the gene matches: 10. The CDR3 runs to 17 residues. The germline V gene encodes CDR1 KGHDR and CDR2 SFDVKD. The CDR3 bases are TGTGCCACCAGTGATGGACATCAGCGGGGCACCACAGATACGCAGTATTTT. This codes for CATSDGHQRGTTDTQYF.